This TCR beta chain emerged from a study of control samples from healthy donors and cancer patients. With V trimmed by 4 bases and J by 0 bases, 8 bases remained unmatched. The CDR3 is 17 residues long. Germline CDR1 reads MDHEN; CDR2 reads SYDVKM. Produced via immunoSEQ multiplex PCR; TCRdb's table is partial and in-frame only. The sample consists of about 180,000 clones, roughly 89% of them appearing once. The sample was blood. The chain links TRBV28 to TRBJ1-4; TRBD1 matches at 7 bases. The TCR sequence derives from a woman aged 50 to 60 in good health. This CDR3 reads CASSSIDRAPTNEKLFF. The DNA for the CDR3 is TGTGCCAGCAGTTCGATCGACAGGGCCCCAACTAATGAAAAACTGTTTTTT.